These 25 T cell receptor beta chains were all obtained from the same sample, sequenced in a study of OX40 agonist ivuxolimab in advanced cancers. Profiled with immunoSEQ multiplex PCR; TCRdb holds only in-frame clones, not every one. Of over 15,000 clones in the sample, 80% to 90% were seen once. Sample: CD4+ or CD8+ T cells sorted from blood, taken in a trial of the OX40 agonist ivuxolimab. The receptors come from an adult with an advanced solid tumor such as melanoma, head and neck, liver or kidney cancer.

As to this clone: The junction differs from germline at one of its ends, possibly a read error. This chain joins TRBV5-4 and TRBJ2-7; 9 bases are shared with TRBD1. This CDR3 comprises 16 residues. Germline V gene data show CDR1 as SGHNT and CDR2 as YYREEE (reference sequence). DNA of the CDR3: TGCGCCAGCAGCCAAGGGCCCGGGACAGGGACCTACGAGCAGTACTTC. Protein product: CASSQGPGTGTYEQYF.

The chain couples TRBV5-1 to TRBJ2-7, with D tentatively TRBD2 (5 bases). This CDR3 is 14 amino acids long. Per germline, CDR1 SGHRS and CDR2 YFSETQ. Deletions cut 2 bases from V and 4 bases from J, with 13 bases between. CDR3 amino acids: CASSFGPGFYEQYF. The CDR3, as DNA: TGCGCCAGCAGCTTCGGCCCGGGGTTTTACGAGCAGTACTTC.

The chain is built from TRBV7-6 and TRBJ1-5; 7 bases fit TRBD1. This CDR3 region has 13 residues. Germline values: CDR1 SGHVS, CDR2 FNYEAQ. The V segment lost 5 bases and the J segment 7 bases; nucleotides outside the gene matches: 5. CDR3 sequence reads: CASSKGGSQPQHF. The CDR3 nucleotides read TGTGCCAGCAGCAAAGGGGGCTCGCAGCCCCAGCATTTT.

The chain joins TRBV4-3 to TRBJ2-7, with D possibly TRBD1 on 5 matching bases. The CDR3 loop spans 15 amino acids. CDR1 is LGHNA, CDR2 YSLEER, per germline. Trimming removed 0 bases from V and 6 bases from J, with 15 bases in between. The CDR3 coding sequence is TGCGCCAGCAGCCAAGACCTGGCAGGGATCGGCGAGCAGTACTTC. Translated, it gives CASSQDLAGIGEQYF.

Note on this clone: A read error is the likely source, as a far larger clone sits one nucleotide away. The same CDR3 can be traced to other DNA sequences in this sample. The CDR3 DNA is TGTGCCAGCAGCCAAGGTATGGGAGGAACTGACGAGCAGTACTTC. Its translation: CASSQGMGGTDEQYF. The chain combines TRBV7-3 with TRBJ2-7, with D maybe TRBD2 (6 bases). The germline V gene encodes CDR1 SGHTA and CDR2 FQGTGA. With 5 bases removed from V and 5 bases from J, the gap between germline ends came to 19 bases. There are 15 residues in the CDR3.

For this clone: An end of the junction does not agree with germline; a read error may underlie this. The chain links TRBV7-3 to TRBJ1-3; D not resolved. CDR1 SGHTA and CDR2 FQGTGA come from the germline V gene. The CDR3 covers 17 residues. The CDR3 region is CASSQYGGESSGNTIYF. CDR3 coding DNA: TGCGCCAGCAGCCAATACGGTGGTGAGAGCTCTGGAAACACCATATATTTT.

The chain's CDR3 is CASSRDQSSGELFF. CDR3 coding DNA: TGTGCCAGCAGTAGGGATCAGTCATCCGGGGAGCTGTTTTTT. V and J are TRBV6-8 and TRBJ2-2, with D unclear. Germline lookup yields CDR1 MNHGY and CDR2 SAAAGT. V gave up 5 bases and J gave up 6 bases, with 13 bases separating them. This CDR3 contains 14 residues.

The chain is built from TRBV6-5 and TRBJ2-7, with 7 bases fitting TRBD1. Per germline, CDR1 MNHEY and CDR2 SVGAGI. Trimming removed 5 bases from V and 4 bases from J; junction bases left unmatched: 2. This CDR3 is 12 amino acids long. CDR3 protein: CASSRQGYEQYF. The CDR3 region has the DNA TGTGCCAGCAGTAGACAGGGTTACGAGCAGTACTTC.

CDR3 residues: CASSLGVVYGYTF. The CDR3 DNA is TGTGCCAGCAGCTTAGGGGTTGTATATGGCTACACCTTC. The chain employs TRBV7-8 and TRBJ1-2; no clear D. Germline V gene lookup returns CDR1 SGHVS and CDR2 FQNEAQ. The CDR3 has 13 residues. V shed 1 base and J shed 5 bases, with 8 bases lying between them.

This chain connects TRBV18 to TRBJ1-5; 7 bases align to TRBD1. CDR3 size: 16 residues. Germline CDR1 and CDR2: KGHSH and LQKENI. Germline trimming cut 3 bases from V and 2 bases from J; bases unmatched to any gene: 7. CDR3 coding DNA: TGTGCCAGCTCACCGACCGACAGGGACGGCAATCAGCCCCAGCATTTT. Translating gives CASSPTDRDGNQPQHF.

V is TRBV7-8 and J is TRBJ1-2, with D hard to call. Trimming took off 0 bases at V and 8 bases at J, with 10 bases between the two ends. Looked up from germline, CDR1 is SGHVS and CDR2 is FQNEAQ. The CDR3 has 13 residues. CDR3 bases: TGTGCCAGCAGCTTAGCGCGGGAGCGGGGCTACACCTTC. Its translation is CASSLARERGYTF.

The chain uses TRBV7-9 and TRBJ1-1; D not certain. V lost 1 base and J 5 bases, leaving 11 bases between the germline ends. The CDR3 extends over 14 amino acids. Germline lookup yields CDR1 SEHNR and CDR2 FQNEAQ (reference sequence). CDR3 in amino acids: CASSLVGVGTEAFF. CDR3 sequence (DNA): TGTGCCAGCAGCTTAGTGGGCGTCGGGACTGAAGCTTTCTTT.

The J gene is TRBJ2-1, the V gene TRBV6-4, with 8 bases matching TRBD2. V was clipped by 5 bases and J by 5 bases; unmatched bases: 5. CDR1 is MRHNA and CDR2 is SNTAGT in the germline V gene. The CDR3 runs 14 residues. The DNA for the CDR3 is TGTGCCAGCAGTCCAGCGGGAGAGCACAATGAGCAGTTCTTC. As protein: CASSPAGEHNEQFF.

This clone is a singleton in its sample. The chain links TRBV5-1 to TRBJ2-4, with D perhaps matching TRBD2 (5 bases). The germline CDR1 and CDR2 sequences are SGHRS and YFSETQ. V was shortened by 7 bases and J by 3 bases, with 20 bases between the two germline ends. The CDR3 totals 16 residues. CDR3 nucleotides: TGCGCCAGCCGCCCGGGGATAACTCTGGACAAAAACATTCAGTACTTC. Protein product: CASRPGITLDKNIQYF.

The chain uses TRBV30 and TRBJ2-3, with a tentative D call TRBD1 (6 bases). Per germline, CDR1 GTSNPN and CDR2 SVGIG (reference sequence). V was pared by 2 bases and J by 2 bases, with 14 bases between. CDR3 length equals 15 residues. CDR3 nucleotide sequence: TGTGCCTGGAGTCACGGACAGTCGCTCACAGATACGCAGTATTTT. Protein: CAWSHGQSLTDTQYF.

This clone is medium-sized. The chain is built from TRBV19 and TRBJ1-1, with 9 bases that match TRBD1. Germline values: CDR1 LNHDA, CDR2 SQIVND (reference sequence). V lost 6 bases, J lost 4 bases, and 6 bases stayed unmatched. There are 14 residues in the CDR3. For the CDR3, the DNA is TGTGCCAGTAGGGTAGACAGGGGGTTCACTGAAGCTTTCTTT. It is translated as CASRVDRGFTEAFF. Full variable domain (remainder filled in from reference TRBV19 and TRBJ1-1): DGGITQSPKYLFRKEGQNVTLSCEQNLNHDAMYWYRQDPGQGLRLIYYSQIVNDFQKGDIAEGYSVSREKKESFPLTVTSAQKNPTAFYLCASRVDRGFTEAFFGQGTRLTVV.

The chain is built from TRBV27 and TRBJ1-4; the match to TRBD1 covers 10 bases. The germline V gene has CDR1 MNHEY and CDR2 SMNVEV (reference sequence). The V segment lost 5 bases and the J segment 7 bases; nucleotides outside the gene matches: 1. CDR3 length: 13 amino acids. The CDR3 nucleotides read TGTGCCAGCAGTCGACAGGGGGCTGAAAAACTGTTTTTT. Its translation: CASSRQGAEKLFF.

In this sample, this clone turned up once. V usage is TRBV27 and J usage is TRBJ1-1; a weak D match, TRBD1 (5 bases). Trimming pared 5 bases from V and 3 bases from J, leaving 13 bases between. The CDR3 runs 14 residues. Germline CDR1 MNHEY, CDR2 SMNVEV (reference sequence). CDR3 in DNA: TGTGCCAGCAGTCCCTTGCAGGGATACACTGAAGCTTTCTTT. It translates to CASSPLQGYTEAFF.

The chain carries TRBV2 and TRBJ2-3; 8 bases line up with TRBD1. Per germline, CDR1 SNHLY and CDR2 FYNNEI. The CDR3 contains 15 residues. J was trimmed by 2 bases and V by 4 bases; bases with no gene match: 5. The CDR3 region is CASSGTGSPTDTQYF. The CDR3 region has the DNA TGTGCCAGCAGTGGGACAGGGTCCCCCACAGATACGCAGTATTTT.

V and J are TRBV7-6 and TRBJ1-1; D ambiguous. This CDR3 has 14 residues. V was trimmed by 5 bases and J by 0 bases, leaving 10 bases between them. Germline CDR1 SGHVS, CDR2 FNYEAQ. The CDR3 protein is CASSPLSLNTEAFF. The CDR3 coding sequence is TGTGCCAGCAGCCCCTTGTCGTTGAACACTGAAGCTTTCTTT. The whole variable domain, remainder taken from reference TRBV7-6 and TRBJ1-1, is GAGVSQSPRYKVTKRGQDVALRCDPISGHVSLYWYRQALGQGPEFLTYFNYEAQQDKSGLPNDRFSAERPEGSISTLTIQRTEQRDSAMYRCASSPLSLNTEAFFGQGTRLTVV.

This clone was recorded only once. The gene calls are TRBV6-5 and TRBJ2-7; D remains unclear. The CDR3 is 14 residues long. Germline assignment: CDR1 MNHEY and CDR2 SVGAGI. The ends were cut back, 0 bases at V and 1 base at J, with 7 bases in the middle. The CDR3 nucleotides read TGTGCCAGCAGTTACTCGGGGAATTCCTACGAGCAGTACTTC. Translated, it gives CASSYSGNSYEQYF.

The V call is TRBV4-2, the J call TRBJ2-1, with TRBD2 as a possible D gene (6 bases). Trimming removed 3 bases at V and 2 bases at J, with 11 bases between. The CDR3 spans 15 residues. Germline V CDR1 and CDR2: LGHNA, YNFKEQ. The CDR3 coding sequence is TGTGCCAGCAGCCAGGGGGGTAGCACCTACAATGAGCAGTTCTTC. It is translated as CASSQGGSTYNEQFF.

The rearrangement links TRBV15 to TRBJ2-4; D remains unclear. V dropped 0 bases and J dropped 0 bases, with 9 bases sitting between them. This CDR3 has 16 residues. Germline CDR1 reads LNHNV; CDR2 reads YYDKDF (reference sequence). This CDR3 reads CATSRDRTLAKNIQYF. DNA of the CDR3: TGTGCCACCAGCAGAGACCGAACACTAGCCAAAAACATTCAGTACTTC.

CDR3 region: CAISDGDTEAFF. CDR3 in DNA: TGTGCCATCAGTGACGGAGACACTGAAGCTTTCTTT. The gene calls are TRBV10-3 and TRBJ1-1; D is unclear. The CDR3 length is 12 residues. V gave up 3 bases and J gave up 3 bases, with 5 bases separating them. Looked up from germline, CDR1 is ENHRY and CDR2 is SYGVKD.

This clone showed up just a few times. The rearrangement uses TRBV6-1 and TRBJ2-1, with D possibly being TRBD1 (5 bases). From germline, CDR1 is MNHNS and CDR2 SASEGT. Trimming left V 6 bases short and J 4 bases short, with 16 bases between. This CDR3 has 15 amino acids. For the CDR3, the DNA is TGTGCCAGCAGAAAGGGGCCGCCTCTATACAATGAGCAGTTCTTC. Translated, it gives CASRKGPPLYNEQFF.